These 14 T cell receptor beta chains originate from one sample sequenced in a study of T cell responses to AZD1222 COVID-19 vaccine. The method was immunoSEQ multiplex PCR; TCRdb's version includes in-frame clones alone and lacks a portion of them. The sample contains more than 100,000 clones, 80% to 95% of which appear only once. The sample in question was peripheral blood, obtained 28 days after the second AZD1222 dose. All receptors derive from an adult who received the AZD1222 COVID-19 vaccine.

The chain has TRBV5-1 and TRBJ1-1; 8 bases fit TRBD1. From germline, CDR1 is SGHRS and CDR2 YFSETQ. Trimming took 5 bases from V and 3 from J; bases not matched to a gene: 9. The CDR3 has 15 residues. The CDR3 sequence is CASSFGQGLDTEAFF. The CDR3, as DNA: TGCGCCAGCAGTTTCGGACAGGGATTGGACACTGAAGCTTTCTTT.

The gene calls are TRBV6-6 and TRBJ2-7; possible D gene TRBD2, 6 bases. The V gene's germline CDR1 is MNHNY and CDR2 SVGAGI (reference sequence). This CDR3 has 15 residues. V was shortened by 6 bases and J by 2 bases, with 17 bases between the two germline ends. CDR3: CASSPGVADPYEQYV. The CDR3 DNA reads as TGTGCCAGCAGCCCGGGGGTAGCGGACCCCTACGAGCAGTACGTC.

The chain has TRBV6-5 and TRBJ2-1, with D perhaps TRBD2 (7 bases). The length of the CDR3 is 14 residues. Trimming pared 7 bases from V and 6 bases from J, leaving 16 bases between. Germline CDR1 MNHEY, CDR2 SVGAGI. The CDR3 spells CASTQGRGLNEQFF. The DNA for the CDR3 is TGTGCCAGCACCCAGGGGAGGGGCCTCAATGAGCAGTTCTTC.

The chain has TRBV3-1 (or the pseudogene TRBV3-2) and TRBJ1-6; TRBD1 is a possible D gene (5 bases). The CDR3 totals 13 residues. Germline V gives CDR1 LGHDT, CDR2 YNNKEL (reference sequence). V lost 1 base, J lost 9 bases, and 7 bases lay in between. CDR3 DNA sequence: TGTGCCAGCAGCCAAGCGGGGGTTTCACCCCTCCACTTT. This encodes CASSQAGVSPLHF.

J is TRBJ1-2 and V is TRBV30; D is undetermined. Germline V gene sequence: CDR1 GTSNPN, CDR2 SVGIG (reference sequence). This CDR3 has 12 amino acids. Between the trimmed V and J ends, which lost 0 bases and 8 bases, there was a span of 10 bases. The CDR3 protein is CAWSVKRGGYTF. The CDR3 DNA reads as TGTGCCTGGAGTGTAAAGCGCGGAGGCTACACCTTC. Drawing the rest from reference TRBV30 and TRBJ1-2, the complete variable domain is SQTIHQWPATLVQPVGSPLSLECTVEGTSNPNLYWYRQAAGRGLQLLFYSVGIGQISSEVPQNLSASRPQDRQFILSSKKLLLSDSGFYLCAWSVKRGGYTFGSGTRLTVV.

The gene calls are TRBV5-1 and TRBJ2-1; perhaps TRBD2 as D (6 bases). Between the trimmed V and J ends, which lost 3 bases and 0 bases, there was a span of 16 bases. The CDR3 contains 17 residues. CDR1 is SGHRS, CDR2 YFSETQ, per germline. CDR3 residues: CASSWGGQGRSYNEQFF. As DNA, the CDR3 is TGCGCCAGCAGCTGGGGAGGACAAGGACGCTCCTACAATGAGCAGTTCTTC.

The chain recombines TRBV21-1 with TRBJ2-7; TRBD1 is the table's D call and was not checked against the DNA. TRBV21-1 is assigned pseudogene status. This CDR3 has 14 amino acids. As DNA, the CDR3 is TGTGCCAGCAGCTCACCCGGACAGGGGATGAGGCAGTACTTC. Protein: CASSSPGQGMRQYF.

The chain carries TRBV12-3 or TRBV12-4 and TRBJ2-5; TRBD1 might be the D (6 bases). Trimming took off 6 bases at V and 5 bases at J, with 13 bases between the two ends. The CDR3 sequence is 13 residues long. The CDR3 protein is CASRLTRGETQYF. The CDR3 DNA follows: TGTGCCAGCAGACTAACTAGGGGGGAGACCCAGTACTTC.

This chain uses TRBV7-2 with TRBJ2-1; TRBD2 agrees at 12 bases. In germline, CDR1 is SGHTA, CDR2 FQGNSA. The CDR3 has 15 amino acids. After removal of 5 bases from V and 5 bases from J, the junction contained 4 bases not matched to a gene. The DNA of the CDR3 is TGTGCCAGCAGCCTCGCTAGCGGGGGGGACAATGAGCAGTTCTTC. It encodes CASSLASGGDNEQFF.

The chain joins TRBV29-1 to TRBJ1-5; 8 bases are shared with TRBD1. The germline CDR1 and CDR2 sequences are SQVTM and ANQGSEA. The CDR3 sequence is 13 residues long. V dropped 7 bases and J dropped 2; count of bases not matched to a gene: 4. The CDR3 sequence: CSAGGEGNQPQHF. CDR3 DNA sequence: TGCAGCGCAGGGGGCGAGGGCAATCAGCCCCAGCATTTT.

The genes are TRBV13 and TRBJ1-6; D possibly corresponds to TRBD1 (5 bases). Germline assignment: CDR1 PRHDT and CDR2 FYEKMQ (reference sequence). The CDR3 totals 15 residues. The V and J ends lost 2 bases and 7 bases respectively, with 12 bases between them. DNA for the CDR3: TGTGCCAGCAGCTTACAGACAGTCGCCAATTCACCCCTCCACTTT. It translates to CASSLQTVANSPLHF.

The chain carries TRBV7-8 and TRBJ2-5; TRBD1 agrees at 7 bases. V lost 0 bases and J lost 1; bases outside the gene matches: 2. Germline CDR1 reads SGHVS; CDR2 reads FQNEAQ. The CDR3 consists of 15 residues. CDR3 sequence (DNA): TGTGCCAGCAGCTTAGCGTACAGGGGCCAAGAGACCCAGTACTTC. This sequence encodes CASSLAYRGQETQYF.

This clone showed up just a few times. The V gene is TRBV7-3, the J gene TRBJ2-1; 10 bases align to TRBD1. Germline-derived CDR1 and CDR2 are SGHTA and FQGTGA. The CDR3 is 16 amino acids. Trimming removed 3 bases from V and 5 bases from J; junction bases left unmatched: 7. CDR3 nucleotide sequence: TGTGCCAGCAGCTTCTGGGGACAGGGGAGGCACAATGAGCAGTTCTTC. Amino acids: CASSFWGQGRHNEQFF.

The chain recombines TRBV7-3 with TRBJ2-3, with D possibly matching TRBD2 (5 bases). Germline values: CDR1 SGHTA, CDR2 FQGTGA. Between the trimmed V and J ends, which lost 5 bases and 2 bases, there was a span of 14 bases. The CDR3 has 15 residues. The CDR3 sequence is CASSLDGVNTDTQYF. The CDR3 nucleotides read TGTGCCAGCAGCCTAGACGGGGTAAACACAGATACGCAGTATTTT.